The sequence of this T cell receptor beta chain was determined in a study of shared clonotypes between healthy human individuals. Participating donors were healthy, HIV-negative adults free of recent acute infections or vaccinations. Study-level findings and limits: Expectations were that clonotype sharing among donors would be affected by sequencing depth.

The V gene's germline CDR1 is SGHTA and CDR2 FQGNSA. The CDR3 length is 15 residues. Germline trimming cut 5 bases from V and 4 bases from J; bases unmatched to any gene: 10. Note on this clone: What it recognizes is unknown. This sample includes further DNA sequences coding for the same CDR3.

Genomic DNA from each subset was divided evenly over several immunoSEQ plates. Repertoires were generated with immunoSEQ multiplex PCR, while TCRdb's copy carries only in-frame clones and drops some. The top ten hold roughly 0.13% of the sample, which has roughly 2 million clones, 90% to 95% seen once. The material sequenced was naive CD4+ T cells sorted from blood. The subset here: CD45RA+ positively selected. This sequence joins TRBV7-2 and TRBJ2-7; 8 nucleotides line up with TRBD1. The origin of this receptor is a man aged 18 to 29 in good health. CDR3 in DNA: TGTGCCAGCAGCCTAGGAGGGACAGGTGTATACGAGCAGTACTTC. Its translation: CASSLGGTGVYEQYF.